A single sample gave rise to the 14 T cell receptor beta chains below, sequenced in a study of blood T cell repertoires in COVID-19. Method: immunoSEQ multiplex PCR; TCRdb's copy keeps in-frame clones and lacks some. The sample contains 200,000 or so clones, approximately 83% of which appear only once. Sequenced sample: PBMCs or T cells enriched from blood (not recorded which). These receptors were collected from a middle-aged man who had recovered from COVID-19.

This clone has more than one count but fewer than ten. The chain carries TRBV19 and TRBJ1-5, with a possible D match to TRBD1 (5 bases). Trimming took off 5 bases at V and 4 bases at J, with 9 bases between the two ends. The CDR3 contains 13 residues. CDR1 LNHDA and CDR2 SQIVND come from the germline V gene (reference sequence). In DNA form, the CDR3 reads TGTGCCAGTAGTCGGACACCTAATCAGCCCCAGCATTTT. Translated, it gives CASSRTPNQPQHF.

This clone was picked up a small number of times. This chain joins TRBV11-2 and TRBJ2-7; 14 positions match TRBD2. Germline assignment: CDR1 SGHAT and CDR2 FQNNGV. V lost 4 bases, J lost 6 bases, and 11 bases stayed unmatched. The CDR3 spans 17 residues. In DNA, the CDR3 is TGTGCCAGCAGCTCGTTACGCCATGGACTAGCGGGGGGCGAGCAGTACTTC. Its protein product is CASSSLRHGLAGGEQYF.

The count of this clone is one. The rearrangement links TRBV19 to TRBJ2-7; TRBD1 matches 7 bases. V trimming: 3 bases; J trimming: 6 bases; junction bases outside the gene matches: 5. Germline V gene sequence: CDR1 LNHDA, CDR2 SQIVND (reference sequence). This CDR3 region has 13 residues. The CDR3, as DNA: TGTGCCAGTAGTATTGGCCGGGACAGCGAGCAGTACTTC. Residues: CASSIGRDSEQYF. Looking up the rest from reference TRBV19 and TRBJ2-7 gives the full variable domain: DGGITQSPKYLFRKEGQNVTLSCEQNLNHDAMYWYRQDPGQGLRLIYYSQIVNDFQKGDIAEGYSVSREKKESFPLTVTSAQKNPTAFYLCASSIGRDSEQYFGPGTRLTVT.

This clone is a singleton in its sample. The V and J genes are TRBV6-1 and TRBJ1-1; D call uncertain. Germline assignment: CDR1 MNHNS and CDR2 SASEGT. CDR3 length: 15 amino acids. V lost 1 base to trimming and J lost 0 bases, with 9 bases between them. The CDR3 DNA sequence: TGTGCCAGCAGTGAAGGCCACTTTATGAACACTGAAGCTTTCTTT. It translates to CASSEGHFMNTEAFF.

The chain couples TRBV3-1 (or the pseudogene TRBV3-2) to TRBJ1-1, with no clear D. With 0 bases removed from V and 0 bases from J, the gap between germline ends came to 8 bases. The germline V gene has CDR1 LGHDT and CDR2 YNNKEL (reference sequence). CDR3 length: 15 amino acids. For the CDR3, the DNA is TGTGCCAGCAGCCAAGATTCGGGTATGAACACTGAAGCTTTCTTT. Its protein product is CASSQDSGMNTEAFF.

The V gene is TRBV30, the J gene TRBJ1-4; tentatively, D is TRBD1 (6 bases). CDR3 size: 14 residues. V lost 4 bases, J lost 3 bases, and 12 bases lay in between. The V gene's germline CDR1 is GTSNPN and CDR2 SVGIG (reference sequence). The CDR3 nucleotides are TGTGCCTGGAACCATCAGGGGTCTAATGAAAAACTGTTTTTT. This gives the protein CAWNHQGSNEKLFF.

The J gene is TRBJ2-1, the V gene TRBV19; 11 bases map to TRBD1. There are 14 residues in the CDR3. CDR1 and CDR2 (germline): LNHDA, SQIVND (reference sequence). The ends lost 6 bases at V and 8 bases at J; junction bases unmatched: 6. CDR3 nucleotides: TGTGCCAGTAGACCGGGACAGGGGGTCCATGAGCAGTTCTTC. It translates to CASRPGQGVHEQFF.

The CDR3 spells CAWSLTGGSNQPQHF. CDR3 DNA sequence: TGTGCCTGGAGCTTAACAGGCGGTAGCAATCAGCCCCAGCATTTT. The chain couples TRBV30 to TRBJ1-5; the D gene is possibly TRBD1 (5 bases). The CDR3 covers 15 residues. Germline lookup yields CDR1 GTSNPN and CDR2 SVGIG (reference sequence). V gave up 3 bases and J gave up 0 bases, with 12 bases separating them.

The chain's CDR3 is CASSVTETNEKLFF. CDR3 sequence (DNA): TGTGCCAGCAGCGTGACAGAAACCAATGAAAAACTGTTTTTT. The gene calls are TRBV6-5 and TRBJ1-4, with D perhaps TRBD1 (5 bases). The CDR3 is 14 residues long. V lost 6 bases and J lost 5, with 13 bases in between. Germline loops: CDR1 MNHEY, CDR2 SVGAGI.

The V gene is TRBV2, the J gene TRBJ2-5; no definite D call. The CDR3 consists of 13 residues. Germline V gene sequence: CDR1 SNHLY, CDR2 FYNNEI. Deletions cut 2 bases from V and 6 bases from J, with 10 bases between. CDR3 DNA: TGTGCCAGCAGTGAATTAGCCCCCCAGACCCAGTACTTC. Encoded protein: CASSELAPQTQYF.

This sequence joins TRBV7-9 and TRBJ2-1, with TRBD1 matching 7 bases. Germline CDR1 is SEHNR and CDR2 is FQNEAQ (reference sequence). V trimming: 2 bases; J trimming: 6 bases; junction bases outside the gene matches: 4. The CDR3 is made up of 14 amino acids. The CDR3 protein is CASSLTGESNEQFF. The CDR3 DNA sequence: TGTGCCAGCAGCTTAACAGGGGAAAGCAATGAGCAGTTCTTC.

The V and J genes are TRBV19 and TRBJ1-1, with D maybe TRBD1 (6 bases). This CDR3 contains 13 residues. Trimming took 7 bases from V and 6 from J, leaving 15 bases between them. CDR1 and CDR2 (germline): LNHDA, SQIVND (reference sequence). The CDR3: CASTPQRTAEAFF. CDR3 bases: TGTGCCAGTACCCCCCAACGGACAGCTGAAGCTTTCTTT. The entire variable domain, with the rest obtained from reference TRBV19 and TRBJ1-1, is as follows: DGGITQSPKYLFRKEGQNVTLSCEQNLNHDAMYWYRQDPGQGLRLIYYSQIVNDFQKGDIAEGYSVSREKKESFPLTVTSAQKNPTAFYLCASTPQRTAEAFFGQGTRLTVV.

As DNA, the CDR3 is TGTGCCAGCAGATTCTCCCGGTTGATTGGGGCTAAGGCAACTGAAGCTTTCTTT. Protein sequence: CASRFSRLIGAKATEAFF. V gene TRBV11-2 combines with J gene TRBJ1-1, with D possibly TRBD1 on 5 matching bases. This CDR3 spans 18 amino acids. Looked up from germline, CDR1 is SGHAT and CDR2 is FQNNGV. V was trimmed by 6 bases and J by 5 bases, leaving 28 bases between them.

CDR3 loop: CAISQTSGGETQYF. The CDR3 region has the DNA TGTGCCATCAGCCAAACTAGCGGGGGAGAGACCCAGTACTTC. The chain has TRBV10-3 and TRBJ2-5; 11 bases fit TRBD2. Germline loops: CDR1 ENHRY, CDR2 SYGVKD. This CDR3 is 14 amino acids long. Trimming cost V 6 bases and J 4 bases; bases outside gene matches: 4.